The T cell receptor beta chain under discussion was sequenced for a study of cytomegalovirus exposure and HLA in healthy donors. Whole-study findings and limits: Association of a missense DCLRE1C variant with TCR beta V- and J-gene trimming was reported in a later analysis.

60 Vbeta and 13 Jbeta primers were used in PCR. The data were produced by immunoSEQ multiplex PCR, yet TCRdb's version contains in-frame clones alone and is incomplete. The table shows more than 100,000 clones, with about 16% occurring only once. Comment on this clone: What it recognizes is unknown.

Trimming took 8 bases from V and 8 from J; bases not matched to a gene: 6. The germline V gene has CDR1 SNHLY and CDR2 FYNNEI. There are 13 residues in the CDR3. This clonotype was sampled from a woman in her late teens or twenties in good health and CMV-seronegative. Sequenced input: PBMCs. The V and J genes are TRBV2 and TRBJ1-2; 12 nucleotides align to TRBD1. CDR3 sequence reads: CASGRDRGQGYTF. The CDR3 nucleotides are TGTGCCAGCGGGCGGGACAGGGGGCAGGGCTACACCTTC.